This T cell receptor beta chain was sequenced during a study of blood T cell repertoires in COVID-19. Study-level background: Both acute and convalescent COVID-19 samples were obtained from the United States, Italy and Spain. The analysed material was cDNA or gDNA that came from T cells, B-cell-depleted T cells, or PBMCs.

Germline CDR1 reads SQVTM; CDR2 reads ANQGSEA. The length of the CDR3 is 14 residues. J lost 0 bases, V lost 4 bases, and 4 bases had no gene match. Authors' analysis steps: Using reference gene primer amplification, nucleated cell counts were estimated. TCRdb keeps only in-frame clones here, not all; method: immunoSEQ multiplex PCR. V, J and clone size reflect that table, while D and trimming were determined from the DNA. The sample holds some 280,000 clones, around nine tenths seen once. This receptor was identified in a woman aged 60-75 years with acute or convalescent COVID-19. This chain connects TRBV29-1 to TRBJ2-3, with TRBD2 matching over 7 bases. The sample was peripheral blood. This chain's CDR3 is CSVGPSGSTDTQYF. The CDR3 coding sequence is TGCAGCGTTGGTCCTAGCGGTAGCACAGATACGCAGTATTTT.